The clone carrying this T cell receptor (beta chain) was found a few times. This sample is part of a study of T cells after yellow fever vaccination. The germline V gene has CDR1 LGHDT and CDR2 YNNKEL (reference sequence). The V and J ends lost 2 bases and 9 bases respectively, with 11 bases between them. The CDR3 runs to 14 residues. One entry per CDR3 protein results from TCRdb running MiXCR on the 5' RACE reads. The sample records over 250,000 distinct CDR3 sequences, approximately 4% being singletons. This chain links TRBV3-1 with TRBJ1-6; weak D call: TRBD1 (6 bases). The sequence came from a man aged 18-30 years who received the YFV17D yellow fever vaccine. The material was PBMCs, obtained 5 days after the yellow fever booster vaccination. CDR3 residues: CASSQRSGASPLHF. CDR3 DNA: TGTGCCAGCAGCCAACGTTCGGGGGCTTCACCCCTCCACTTT.